This T cell receptor beta chain derives from a study of blood T cell repertoires in COVID-19. Across the whole study: Acute and convalescent COVID-19 specimens originated in the United States, Italy and Spain. Nucleic acid was either cDNA or gDNA, and it came from T cells, B-cell-depleted T cells, or PBMCs.

The CDR3 has 14 residues. The germline CDR1 and CDR2 sequences are MNHEY and SVGAGI. V shed 4 bases and J shed 5 bases, with 12 bases lying between them. Authors' processing steps: Reference gene primers were amplified, and this amplification served to estimate nucleated cell counts. Some clones are missing from TCRdb's copy, which holds only in-frame ones; the method was immunoSEQ multiplex PCR. V, J and clone size derive from that table, while D and trimming were established from the DNA sequence. This sample has a few hundred thousand clones, with 85% found just once. The chain combines TRBV6-5 with TRBJ2-1; no definite D call. Sequenced material: peripheral blood. The clonotype was recovered from a woman younger than 30 with acute or convalescent COVID-19. CDR3 residues: CASSLIPSDNEQFF. CDR3 sequence (DNA): TGTGCCAGCAGTTTGATCCCGAGTGACAATGAGCAGTTCTTC.